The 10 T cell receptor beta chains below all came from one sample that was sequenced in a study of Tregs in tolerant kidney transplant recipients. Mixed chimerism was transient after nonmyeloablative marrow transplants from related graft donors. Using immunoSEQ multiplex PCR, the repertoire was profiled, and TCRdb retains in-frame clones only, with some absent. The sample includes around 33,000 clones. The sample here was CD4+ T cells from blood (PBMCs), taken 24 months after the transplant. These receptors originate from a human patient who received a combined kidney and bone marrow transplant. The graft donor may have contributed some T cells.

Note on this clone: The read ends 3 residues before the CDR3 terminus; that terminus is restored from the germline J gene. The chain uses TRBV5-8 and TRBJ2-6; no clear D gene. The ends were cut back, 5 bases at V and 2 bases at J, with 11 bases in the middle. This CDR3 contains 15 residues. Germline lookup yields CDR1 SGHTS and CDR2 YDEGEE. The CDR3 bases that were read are TGTGCCAGCAGAGCTCGATCGGCTGGGGCCAACGTC. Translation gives CASRARSAGANV. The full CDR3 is CASRARSAGANVLTF.

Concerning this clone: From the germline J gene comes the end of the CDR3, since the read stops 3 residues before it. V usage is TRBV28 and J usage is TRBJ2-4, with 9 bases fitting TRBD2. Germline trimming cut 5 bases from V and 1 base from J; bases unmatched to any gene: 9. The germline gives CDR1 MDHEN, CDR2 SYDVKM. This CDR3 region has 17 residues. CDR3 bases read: TGTGCCAGCAGTCCAAATAGCGGGAGCTCGGCCAAAAACATT. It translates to CASSPNSGSSAKNI. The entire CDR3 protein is CASSPNSGSSAKNIQYF.

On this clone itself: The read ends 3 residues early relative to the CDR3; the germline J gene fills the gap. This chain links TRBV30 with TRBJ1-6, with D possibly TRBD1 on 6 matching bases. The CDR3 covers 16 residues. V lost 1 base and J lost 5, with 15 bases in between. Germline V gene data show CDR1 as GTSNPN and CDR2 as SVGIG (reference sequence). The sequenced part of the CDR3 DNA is TGTGCCTGGAGTGCCGAGGACAGACCTAATAATTCACCC. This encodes CAWSAEDRPNNSP. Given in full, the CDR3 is CAWSAEDRPNNSPLHF.

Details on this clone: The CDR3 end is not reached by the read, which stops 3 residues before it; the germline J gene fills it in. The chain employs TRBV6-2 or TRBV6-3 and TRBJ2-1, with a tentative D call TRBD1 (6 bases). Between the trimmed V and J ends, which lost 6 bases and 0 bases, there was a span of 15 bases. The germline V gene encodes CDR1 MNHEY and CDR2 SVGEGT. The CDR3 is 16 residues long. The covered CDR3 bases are TGTGCCAGCAGGATCAGGGGCTGGAGCTCCTACAATGAG. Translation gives CASRIRGWSSYNE. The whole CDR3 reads CASRIRGWSSYNEQFF.

The CDR3 sequence is CASSFIGLAVTNEQFF. Partial CDR3 DNA: TGTGCCAGCAGTTTTATCGGACTAGCGGTTACGAATGAG. V is TRBV28 and J is TRBJ2-1; 10 bases are a match to TRBD2. The read ends 3 residues early relative to the CDR3; the germline J gene fills the gap. Trimming removed 3 bases from V and 7 bases from J; junction bases left unmatched: 9. This CDR3 has 16 amino acids. Germline assignment: CDR1 MDHEN and CDR2 SYDVKM.

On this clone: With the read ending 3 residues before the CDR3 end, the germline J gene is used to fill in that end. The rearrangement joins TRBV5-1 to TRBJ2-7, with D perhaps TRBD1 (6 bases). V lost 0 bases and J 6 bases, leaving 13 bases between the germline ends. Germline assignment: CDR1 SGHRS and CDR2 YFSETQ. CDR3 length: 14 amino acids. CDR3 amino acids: CASSLVAGVREQYF. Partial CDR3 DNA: TGCGCCAGCAGCTTGGTTGCAGGGGTTCGCGAG.

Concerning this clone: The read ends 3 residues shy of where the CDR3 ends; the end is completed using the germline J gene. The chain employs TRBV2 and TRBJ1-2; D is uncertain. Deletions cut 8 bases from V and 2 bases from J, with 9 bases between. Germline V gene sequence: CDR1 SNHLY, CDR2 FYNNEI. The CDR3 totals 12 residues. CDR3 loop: CASRLSNYGYTF. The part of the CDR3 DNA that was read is TGTGCCAGCCGACTCAGCAACTATGGC.

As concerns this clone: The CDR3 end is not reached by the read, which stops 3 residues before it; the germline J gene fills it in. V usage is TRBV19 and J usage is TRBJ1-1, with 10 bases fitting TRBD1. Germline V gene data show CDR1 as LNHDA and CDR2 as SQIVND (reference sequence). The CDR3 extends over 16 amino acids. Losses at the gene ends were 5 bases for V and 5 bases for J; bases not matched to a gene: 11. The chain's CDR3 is CASSVGTGDVRTEAFF. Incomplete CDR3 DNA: TGTGCCAGTAGTGTCGGGACAGGGGACGTTCGAACTGAA.

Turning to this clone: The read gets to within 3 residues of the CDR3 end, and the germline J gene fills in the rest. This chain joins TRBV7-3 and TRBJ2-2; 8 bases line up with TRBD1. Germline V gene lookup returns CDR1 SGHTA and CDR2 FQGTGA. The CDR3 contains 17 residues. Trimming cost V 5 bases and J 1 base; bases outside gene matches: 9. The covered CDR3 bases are TGTGCCAGCAGCACAGGGACCGGGACAGGGAACACCGGGGAG. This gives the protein CASSTGTGTGNTGE. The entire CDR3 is CASSTGTGTGNTGELFF.

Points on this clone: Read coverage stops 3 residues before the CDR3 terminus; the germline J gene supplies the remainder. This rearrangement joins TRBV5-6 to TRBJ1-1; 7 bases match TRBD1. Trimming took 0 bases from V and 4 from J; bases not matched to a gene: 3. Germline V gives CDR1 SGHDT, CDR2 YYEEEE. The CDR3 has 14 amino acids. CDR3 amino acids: CASSLGQGSTEAFF. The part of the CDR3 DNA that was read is TGTGCCAGCAGCTTGGGACAGGGCTCCACTGAA.